The clone carrying this TCR beta chain was seen more than once but under ten times. Amplification yielded TCR beta CDR3 regions, with RNA transcripts as the source. HTBI primers were used for first-round RT-PCR of the TCR CDR3. Each CDR3 protein gets one entry after TCRdb re-called the multiplex PCR reads with MiXCR. Of about 200,000 distinct CDR3 sequences listed, 17% are singletons. This sample is part of a study of T cells in Graves' hyperthyroidism and ophthalmopathy. This CDR3 spans 14 amino acids. Germline CDR1 reads SGHDT; CDR2 reads YYEEEE. V was trimmed by 2 bases and J by 4 bases, leaving 13 bases between them.

The sample was blood. The clonotype originates from a woman aged 50 to 65 with Graves' hyperthyroidism. The rearrangement uses TRBV5-6 and TRBJ2-7; no clear D gene. CDR3 in amino acids: CASSLSQVGYEQYF. DNA of the CDR3: TGTGCCAGCAGCTTAAGCCAAGTTGGGTACGAGCAGTACTTC.